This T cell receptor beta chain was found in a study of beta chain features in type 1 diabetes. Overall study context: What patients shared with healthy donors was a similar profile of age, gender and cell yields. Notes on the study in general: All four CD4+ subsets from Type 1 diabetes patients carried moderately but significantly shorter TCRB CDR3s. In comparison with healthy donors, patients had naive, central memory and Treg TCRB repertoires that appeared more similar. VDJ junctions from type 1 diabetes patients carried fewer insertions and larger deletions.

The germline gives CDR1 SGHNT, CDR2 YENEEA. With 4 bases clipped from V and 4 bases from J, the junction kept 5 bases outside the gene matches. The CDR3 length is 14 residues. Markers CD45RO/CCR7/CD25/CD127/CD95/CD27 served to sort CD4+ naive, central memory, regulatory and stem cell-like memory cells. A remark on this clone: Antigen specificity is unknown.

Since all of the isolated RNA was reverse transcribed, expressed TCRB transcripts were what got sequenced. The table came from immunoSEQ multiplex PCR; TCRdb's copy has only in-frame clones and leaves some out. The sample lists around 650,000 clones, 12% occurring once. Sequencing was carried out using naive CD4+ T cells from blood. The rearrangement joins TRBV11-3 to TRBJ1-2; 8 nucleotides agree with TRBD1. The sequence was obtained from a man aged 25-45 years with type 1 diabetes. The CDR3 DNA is TGTGCCAGCAGCTCAGCCGGGACAGGCTATGGCTACACCTTC. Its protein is CASSSAGTGYGYTF.